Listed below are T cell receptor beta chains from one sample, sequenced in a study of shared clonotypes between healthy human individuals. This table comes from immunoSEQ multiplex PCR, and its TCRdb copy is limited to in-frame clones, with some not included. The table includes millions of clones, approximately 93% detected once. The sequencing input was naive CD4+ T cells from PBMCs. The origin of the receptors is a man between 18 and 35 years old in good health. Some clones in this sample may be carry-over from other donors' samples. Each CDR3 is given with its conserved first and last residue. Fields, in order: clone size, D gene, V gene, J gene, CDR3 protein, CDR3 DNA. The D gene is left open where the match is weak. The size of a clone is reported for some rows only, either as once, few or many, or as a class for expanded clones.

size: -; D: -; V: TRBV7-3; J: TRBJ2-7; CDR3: CASSLSLRDPPEQYF; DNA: TGTGCCAGCAGCTTAAGTTTGCGGGACCCTCCCGAGCAGTACTTC
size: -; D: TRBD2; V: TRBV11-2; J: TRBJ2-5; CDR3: CASSLRGTGTSARKTQYF; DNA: TGTGCCAGCAGCTTACGGGGGACTGGGACTAGCGCTCGCAAGACCCAGTACTTC
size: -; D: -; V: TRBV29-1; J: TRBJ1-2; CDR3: CSVRGGTRSGYGYTF; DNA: TGCAGCGTTCGAGGAGGGACCCGGAGCGGCTATGGCTACACCTTC
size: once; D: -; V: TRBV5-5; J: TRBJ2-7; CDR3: CASSWAGDVEQYF; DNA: TGTGCCAGCAGCTGGGCCGGGGACGTCGAGCAGTACTTC
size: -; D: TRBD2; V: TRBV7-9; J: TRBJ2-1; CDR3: CASSLGLAADEQFF; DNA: TGTGCCAGCAGCTTGGGACTAGCGGCGGATGAGCAGTTCTTC
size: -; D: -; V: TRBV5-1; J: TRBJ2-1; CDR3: CASTRNLGSGGSEQFF; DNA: TGCGCCAGCACCCGAAACTTGGGGTCTGGCGGGTCAGAGCAGTTCTTC
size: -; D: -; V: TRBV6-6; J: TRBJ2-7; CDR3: CASSYSGRNSYEQYF; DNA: TGTGCCAGCAGTTACTCTGGCAGGAACTCCTACGAGCAGTACTTC
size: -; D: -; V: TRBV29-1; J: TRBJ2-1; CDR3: CSERGATSYNEQFF; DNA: TGCAGCGAAAGAGGGGCGACCTCCTACAATGAGCAGTTCTTC
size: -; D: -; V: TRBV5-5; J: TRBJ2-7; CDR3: CASSPGPSAPYEQYF; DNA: TGTGCCAGCAGCCCCGGGCCTTCCGCCCCCTACGAGCAGTACTTC
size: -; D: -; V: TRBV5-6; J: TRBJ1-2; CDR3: CASRYPASGDYGYTF; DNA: TGTGCCAGCAGGTACCCGGCCTCCGGGGACTATGGCTACACCTTC
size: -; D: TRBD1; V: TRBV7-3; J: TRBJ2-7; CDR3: CASSPGQGLEQYF; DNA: TGTGCCAGCAGCCCAGGACAGGGTTTGGAGCAGTACTTC
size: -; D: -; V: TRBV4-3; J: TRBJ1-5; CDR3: CASSQDAQGGQPQHF; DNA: TGCGCCAGCAGCCAAGATGCGCAGGGAGGCCAGCCCCAGCATTTT
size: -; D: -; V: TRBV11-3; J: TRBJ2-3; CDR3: CASSSTDTQYF; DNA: TGTGCCAGCAGCTCGACAGATACGCAGTATTTT
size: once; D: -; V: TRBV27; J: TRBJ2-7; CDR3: CASSSETGQPFYEQYF; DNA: TGTGCCAGCAGTTCCGAAACAGGACAGCCTTTCTACGAGCAGTACTTC
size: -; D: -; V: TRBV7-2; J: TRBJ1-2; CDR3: CASSLEADNYGYTF; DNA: TGTGCCAGCAGCTTAGAAGCGGACAACTATGGCTACACCTTC
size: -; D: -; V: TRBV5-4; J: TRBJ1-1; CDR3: CASSFMRLNTEAFF; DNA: TGTGCCAGCAGCTTCATGCGGTTGAACACTGAAGCTTTCTTT
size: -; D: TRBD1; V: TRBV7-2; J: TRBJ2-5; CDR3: CASSFDRGEETQYF; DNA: TGTGCCAGCAGCTTTGACAGGGGCGAAGAGACCCAGTACTTC
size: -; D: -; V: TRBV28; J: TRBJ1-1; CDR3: CASSPPSVVAEAFF; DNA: TGTGCCAGCAGTCCCCCCTCAGTGGTTGCTGAAGCTTTCTTT
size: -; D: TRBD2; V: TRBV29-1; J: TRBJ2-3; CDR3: CSVRTSGIDTQYF; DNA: TGCAGCGTTCGGACTAGCGGGATAGATACGCAGTATTTT
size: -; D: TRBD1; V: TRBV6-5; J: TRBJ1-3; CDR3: CASSRRDRTGNTIYF; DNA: TGTGCCAGCAGCCGCCGGGACAGAACCGGAAACACCATATATTTT
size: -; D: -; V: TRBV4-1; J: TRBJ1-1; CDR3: CASSQDRVGRAYLPNTEAFF; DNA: TGCGCCAGCAGCCAAGATCGTGTCGGCAGGGCCTACCTGCCGAACACTGAAGCTTTCTTT
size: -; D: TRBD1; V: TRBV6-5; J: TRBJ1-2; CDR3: CASSDRTGTVEGYTF; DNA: TGTGCCAGCAGCGATAGAACCGGGACAGTTGAGGGCTACACCTTC
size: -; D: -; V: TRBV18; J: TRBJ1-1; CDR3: CASSPEGDTEAFF; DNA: TGTGCCAGCTCACCAGAGGGAGACACTGAAGCTTTCTTT
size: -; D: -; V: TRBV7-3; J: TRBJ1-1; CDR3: CASSTGPRTEAFF; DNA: TGTGCCAGCAGCACAGGTCCTCGTACTGAAGCTTTCTTT
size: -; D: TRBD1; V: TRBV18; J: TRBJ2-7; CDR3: CASSQGIETGDGEQYF; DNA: TGTGCCAGCTCACAGGGAATAGAGACAGGGGATGGAGAGCAGTACTTC
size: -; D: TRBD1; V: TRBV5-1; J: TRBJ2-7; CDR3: CASSPQGDSSYEQYF; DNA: TGCGCCAGCAGCCCTCAGGGGGATAGCTCCTACGAGCAGTACTTC